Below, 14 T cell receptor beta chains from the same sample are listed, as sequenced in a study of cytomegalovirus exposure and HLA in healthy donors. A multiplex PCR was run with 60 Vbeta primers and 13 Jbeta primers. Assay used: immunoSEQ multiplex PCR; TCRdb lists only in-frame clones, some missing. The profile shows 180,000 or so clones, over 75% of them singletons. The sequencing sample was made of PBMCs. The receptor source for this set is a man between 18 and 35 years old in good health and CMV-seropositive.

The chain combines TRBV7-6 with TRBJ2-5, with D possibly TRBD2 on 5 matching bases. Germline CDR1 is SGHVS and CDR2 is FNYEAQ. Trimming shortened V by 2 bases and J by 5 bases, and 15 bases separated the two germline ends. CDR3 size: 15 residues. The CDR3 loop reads CASSLTVPRGETQYF. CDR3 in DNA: TGTGCCAGCAGCTTAACAGTACCCCGAGGGGAGACCCAGTACTTC. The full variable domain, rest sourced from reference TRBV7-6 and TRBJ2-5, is GAGVSQSPRYKVTKRGQDVALRCDPISGHVSLYWYRQALGQGPEFLTYFNYEAQQDKSGLPNDRFSAERPEGSISTLTIQRTEQRDSAMYRCASSLTVPRGETQYFGPGTRLLVL.

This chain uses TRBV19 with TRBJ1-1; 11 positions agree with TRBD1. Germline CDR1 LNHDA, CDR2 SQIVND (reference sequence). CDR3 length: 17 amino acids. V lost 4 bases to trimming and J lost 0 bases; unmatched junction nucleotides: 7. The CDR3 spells CASSRTGGVLMNTEAFF. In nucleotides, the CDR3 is TGTGCCAGTAGTAGGACAGGGGGCGTATTAATGAACACTGAAGCTTTCTTT.

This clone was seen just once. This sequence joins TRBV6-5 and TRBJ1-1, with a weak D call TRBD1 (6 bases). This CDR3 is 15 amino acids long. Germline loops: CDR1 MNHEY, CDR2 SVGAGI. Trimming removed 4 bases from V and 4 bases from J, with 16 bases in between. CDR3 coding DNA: TGTGCCAGCAGTTCCCTATTGACAGGCGGCACTGAAGCTTTCTTT. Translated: CASSSLLTGGTEAFF.

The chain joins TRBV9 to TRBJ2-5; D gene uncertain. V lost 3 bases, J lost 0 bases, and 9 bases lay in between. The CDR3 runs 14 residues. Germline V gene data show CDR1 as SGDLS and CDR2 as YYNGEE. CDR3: CASSAQRYQETQYF. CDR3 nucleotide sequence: TGTGCCAGCAGCGCCCAGCGATACCAAGAGACCCAGTACTTC.

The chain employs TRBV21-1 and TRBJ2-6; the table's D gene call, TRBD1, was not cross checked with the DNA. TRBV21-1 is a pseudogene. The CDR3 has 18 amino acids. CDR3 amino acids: CASSRSPGGPSGANVLTF. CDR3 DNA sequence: TGTGCCAGCAGCCGTTCTCCAGGGGGTCCCTCTGGGGCCAACGTCCTGACTTTC.

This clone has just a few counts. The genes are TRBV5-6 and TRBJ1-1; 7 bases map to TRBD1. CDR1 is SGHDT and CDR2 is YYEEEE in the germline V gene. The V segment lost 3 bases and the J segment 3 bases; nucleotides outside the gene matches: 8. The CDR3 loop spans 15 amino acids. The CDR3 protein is CASSSTGEADTEAFF. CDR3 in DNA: TGTGCCAGCAGCTCCACAGGGGAGGCGGACACTGAAGCTTTCTTT.

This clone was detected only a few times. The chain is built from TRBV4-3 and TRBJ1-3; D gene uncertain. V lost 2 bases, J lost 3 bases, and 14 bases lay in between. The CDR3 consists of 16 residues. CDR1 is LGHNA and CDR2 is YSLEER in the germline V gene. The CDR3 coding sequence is TGCGCCAGCAGCCAAACGATCGTGGGCCTTGGAAACACCATATATTTT. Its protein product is CASSQTIVGLGNTIYF.

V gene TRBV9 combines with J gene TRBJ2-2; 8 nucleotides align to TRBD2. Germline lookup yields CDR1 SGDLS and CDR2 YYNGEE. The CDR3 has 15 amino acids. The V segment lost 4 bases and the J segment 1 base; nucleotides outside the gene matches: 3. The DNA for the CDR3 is TGTGCCAGCAGCATAGCGGGGAAGAACACCGGGGAGCTGTTTTTT. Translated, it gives CASSIAGKNTGELFF.

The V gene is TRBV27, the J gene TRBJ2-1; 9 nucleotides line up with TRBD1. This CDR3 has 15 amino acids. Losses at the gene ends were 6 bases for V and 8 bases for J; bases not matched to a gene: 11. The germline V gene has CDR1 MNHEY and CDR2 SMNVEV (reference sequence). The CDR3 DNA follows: TGTGCCAGCAGAGACAGGGGGTTCCTCCCCGATGAGCAGTTCTTC. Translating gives CASRDRGFLPDEQFF.

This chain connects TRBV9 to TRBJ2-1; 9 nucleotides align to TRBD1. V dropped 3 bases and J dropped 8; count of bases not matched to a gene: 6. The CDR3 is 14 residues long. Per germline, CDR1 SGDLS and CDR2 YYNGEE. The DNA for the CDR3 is TGTGCCAGCAGCGCGGGGGACAGGGTCCATGAGCAGTTCTTC. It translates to CASSAGDRVHEQFF.

In DNA, the CDR3 is TGTGCCAGCAGTCGATTGGGGACAGCCAACTATGGCTACACCTTC. Amino acid sequence: CASSRLGTANYGYTF. This chain links TRBV6-1 with TRBJ1-2, with 7 bases identical to TRBD1. The V gene's germline CDR1 is MNHNS and CDR2 SASEGT. This CDR3 spans 15 amino acids. With 5 bases clipped from V and 2 bases from J, the junction kept 8 bases outside the gene matches.

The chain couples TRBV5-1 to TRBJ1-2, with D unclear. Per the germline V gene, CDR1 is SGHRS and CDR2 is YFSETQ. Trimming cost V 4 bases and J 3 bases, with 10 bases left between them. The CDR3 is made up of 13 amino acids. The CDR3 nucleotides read TGCGCCAGCAGCCCCGACAACTACTATGGCTACACCTTC. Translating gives CASSPDNYYGYTF.

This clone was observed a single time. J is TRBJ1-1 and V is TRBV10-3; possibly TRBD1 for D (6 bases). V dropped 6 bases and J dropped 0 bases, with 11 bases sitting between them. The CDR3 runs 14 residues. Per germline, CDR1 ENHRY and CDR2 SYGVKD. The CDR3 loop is CAIRDSIMNTEAFF. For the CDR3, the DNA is TGTGCCATCAGGGACAGTATTATGAACACTGAAGCTTTCTTT.

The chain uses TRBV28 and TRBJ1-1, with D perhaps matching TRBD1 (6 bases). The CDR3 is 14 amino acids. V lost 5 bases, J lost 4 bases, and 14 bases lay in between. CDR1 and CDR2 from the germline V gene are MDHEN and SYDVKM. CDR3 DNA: TGTGCCAGCAGTCCGTCCCGAGGGGGCACTGAAGCTTTCTTT. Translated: CASSPSRGGTEAFF.